The 20 T cell receptor beta chains presented below share a single source sample, sequenced in a study of cytomegalovirus exposure and HLA in healthy donors. Some clones are missing from TCRdb's copy, which holds only in-frame ones; the method was immunoSEQ multiplex PCR. The sample has tens of thousands of clones; 80% to 95% are singletons. Sequencing was carried out using PBMCs. Receptor source: a young woman in good health and CMV-seronegative.

The gene calls are TRBV5-1 and TRBJ1-1; D ambiguous. Germline CDR1 reads SGHRS; CDR2 reads YFSETQ. There are 14 residues in the CDR3. Trimming removed 4 bases at V and 0 bases at J, with 10 bases between. The CDR3 DNA sequence: TGCGCCAGCAGCACAAGATTAATGAACACTGAAGCTTTCTTT. It encodes CASSTRLMNTEAFF.

V is TRBV19 and J is TRBJ1-2; TRBD1 agrees at 9 bases. The junction had 9 bases not matched to a gene; V was cut back by 11 bases and J by 8 bases. CDR3 length equals 12 residues. Germline V gene sequence: CDR1 LNHDA, CDR2 SQIVND (reference sequence). Here the CDR3 reads CAGQTGGQGYTF. CDR3 nucleotide sequence: TGTGCCGGCCAGACAGGGGGTCAGGGCTACACCTTC.

This chain's CDR3 is CASSLAGHSTDTQYF. The CDR3 region has the DNA TGTGCCAGCAGCCTGGCGGGTCATAGCACAGATACGCAGTATTTT. The rearrangement uses TRBV5-6 and TRBJ2-3, with D perhaps matching TRBD2 (5 bases). The V gene lost 4 bases and the J gene lost 0 bases, with 12 bases spanning the gap. This CDR3 contains 15 residues. The V gene's germline CDR1 is SGHDT and CDR2 YYEEEE.

The gene calls are TRBV2 and TRBJ1-1, with TRBD1 matching 7 bases. This CDR3 is built from 15 residues. The junction had 11 bases not matched to a gene; V was cut back by 5 bases and J by 5 bases. Germline loops: CDR1 SNHLY, CDR2 FYNNEI. Here the CDR3 DNA reads TGTGCCAGCAGTAAGCGGGACAGCGGGGGAACTGAAGCTTTCTTT. This sequence encodes CASSKRDSGGTEAFF.

The V call is TRBV19, the J call TRBJ1-1; no definite D call. CDR3 size: 14 residues. Germline-derived CDR1 and CDR2 are LNHDA and SQIVND (reference sequence). Between the trimmed V and J ends, which lost 5 bases and 7 bases, there was a span of 17 bases. The CDR3 sequence is CASSLTARNYEAFF. The CDR3 DNA sequence: TGTGCCAGTAGTCTCACTGCCAGGAATTATGAAGCTTTCTTT.

Only one count was recorded for this clone. The V call is TRBV4-1, the J call TRBJ1-5; D possibly corresponds to TRBD1 (6 bases). The CDR3 totals 16 residues. With 4 bases removed from V and 0 bases from J, the gap between germline ends came to 13 bases. The germline CDR1 and CDR2 sequences are MGHRA and YSYEKL. This CDR3 reads CASSLRTDYSNQPQHF. The DNA of the CDR3 is TGCGCCAGCAGCCTTCGGACAGACTATAGCAATCAGCCCCAGCATTTT.

The rearrangement joins TRBV12-5 to TRBJ2-3; 11 bases align to TRBD2. Losses at the gene ends were 1 base for V and 4 bases for J; bases not matched to a gene: 1. CDR3 length equals 15 residues. The germline CDR1 and CDR2 sequences are LGHNT and FRNRAP. CDR3: CASGLGLAGPDTQYF. In nucleotides, the CDR3 is TGTGCTAGTGGTTTGGGACTAGCGGGACCAGATACGCAGTATTTT.

This clone was seen just once. This rearrangement joins TRBV19 to TRBJ2-1, with TRBD1 identical over 7 bases. From germline, CDR1 is LNHDA and CDR2 SQIVND (reference sequence). The CDR3 is made up of 14 amino acids. V trimming: 5 bases; J trimming: 4 bases; junction bases outside the gene matches: 5. CDR3 region: CASSRDRAYNEQFF. Here the CDR3 DNA reads TGTGCCAGTAGTCGGGACAGAGCTTACAATGAGCAGTTCTTC.

This clone was picked up a small number of times. This rearrangement joins TRBV5-6 to TRBJ1-2; TRBD1 aligns across 11 bases. V lost 0 bases and J lost 4; bases outside the gene matches: 5. Germline CDR1 and CDR2: SGHDT and YYEEEE. CDR3 size: 16 residues. In DNA form, the CDR3 reads TGTGCCAGCAGCTTGGGGACAGGGGGCCGAATCTATGGCTACACCTTC. It specifies CASSLGTGGRIYGYTF.

The genes are TRBV5-1 and TRBJ2-5; D unresolved. Looked up from germline, CDR1 is SGHRS and CDR2 is YFSETQ. CDR3 length: 14 amino acids. V gave up 5 bases and J gave up 1 base, with 12 bases separating them. The CDR3 is CASRKQTSQETQYF. CDR3 nucleotides: TGCGCCAGCAGAAAACAGACGAGCCAAGAGACCCAGTACTTC.

The V gene is TRBV7-3, the J gene TRBJ1-1; TRBD1 matches at 7 bases. The CDR3 has 13 amino acids. The V segment lost 1 base and the J segment 5 bases; nucleotides outside the gene matches: 1. Germline lookup yields CDR1 SGHTA and CDR2 FQGTGA. The CDR3 sequence: CASSLNRGTEAFF. As DNA, the CDR3 is TGTGCCAGCAGCTTAAACAGGGGTACTGAAGCTTTCTTT.

The chain employs TRBV2 and TRBJ2-7, with TRBD1 as a possible D gene (6 bases). The CDR3 consists of 13 residues. The V end was cut by 7 bases, the J end by 7 bases, with 17 bases between. Per the germline V gene, CDR1 is SNHLY and CDR2 is FYNNEI. In DNA form, the CDR3 reads TGTGCCAGCATGGGGGACGCCCAGGGGGAGCAGTACTTC. It is translated as CASMGDAQGEQYF.

This rearrangement joins TRBV9 to TRBJ2-4; TRBD2 agrees at 7 bases. Germline CDR1 and CDR2: SGDLS and YYNGEE. J was trimmed by 9 bases and V by 0 bases; bases with no gene match: 0. This CDR3 contains 12 residues. The CDR3 DNA reads TGTGCCAGCAGCGTAGCTAGCGGCATTCAGTACTTC. Amino acids: CASSVASGIQYF.

The gene calls are TRBV11-3 and TRBJ1-1; D remains ambiguous. V was cut by 5 bases and J by 9 bases, with 16 bases left in between. Germline CDR1 and CDR2: SGHNT and YENEEA. CDR3 length: 13 amino acids. The CDR3 region has the DNA TGTGCCAGCAGCCCCCAGACCGGGGAAAAAGCTTTCTTT. Its translation is CASSPQTGEKAFF. The whole variable domain, filled in from reference TRBV11-3 and TRBJ1-1, reads EAGVVQSPRYKIIEKKQPVAFWCNPISGHNTLYWYLQNLGQGPELLIRYENEEAVDDSQLPKDRFSAERLKGVDSTLKIQPAELGDSAVYLCASSPQTGEKAFFGQGTRLTVV.

The chain joins TRBV7-9 to TRBJ1-5; D is unresolved. This CDR3 spans 15 amino acids. The V and J ends lost 3 bases and 4 bases respectively, with 13 bases between them. The germline V gene has CDR1 SEHNR and CDR2 FQNEAQ (reference sequence). The CDR3 is CASSLRGGQNQPQHF. DNA for the CDR3: TGTGCCAGCAGCTTGAGAGGCGGGCAAAATCAGCCCCAGCATTTT. Drawing the rest from reference TRBV7-9 and TRBJ1-5, the complete variable domain is DTGVSQNPRHKITKRGQNVTFRCDPISEHNRLYWYRQTLGQGPEFLTYFQNEAQLEKSRLLSDRFSAERPKGSFSTLEIQRTEQGDSAMYLCASSLRGGQNQPQHFGDGTRLSIL.

The chain couples TRBV27 to TRBJ2-7, with TRBD1 identical over 7 bases. CDR3 length: 15 amino acids. CDR1 and CDR2 (germline): MNHEY, SMNVEV (reference sequence). The V and J ends lost 5 bases and 2 bases, in that order; junction bases with no gene match: 9. The CDR3 is CASSNTPGQTYEQYF. In DNA form, the CDR3 reads TGTGCCAGCAGTAATACCCCGGGACAGACCTACGAGCAGTACTTC.

The chain carries TRBV6-9 and TRBJ2-7, with a tentative D call TRBD2 (6 bases). Germline lookup yields CDR1 MNHGY and CDR2 SVAAGI. The CDR3 covers 11 residues. Deletions cut 11 bases from V and 8 bases from J, with 16 bases between. The CDR3 sequence is CAPRECRKQYV. The CDR3, as DNA: TGTGCCCCCCGGGAGTGCCGAAAGCAGTACGTC.

This sequence joins TRBV4-3 and TRBJ2-1; TRBD2 matches at 9 bases. CDR3 length: 20 residues. Trimming cost V 1 base and J 5 bases; bases outside gene matches: 18. From germline, CDR1 is LGHNA and CDR2 YSLEER. The CDR3 reads CASSQGWVAGVDLPHNEQFF. For the CDR3, the DNA is TGCGCCAGCAGCCAAGGTTGGGTAGCGGGAGTGGATCTCCCCCACAATGAGCAGTTCTTC.

V is TRBV6-1 and J is TRBJ1-2; 7 bases agree with TRBD1. CDR1 and CDR2 from the germline V gene are MNHNS and SASEGT. V lost 4 bases and J lost 5; bases outside the gene matches: 10. The CDR3 has 15 amino acids. The CDR3 DNA reads as TGTGCCAGCAGTGGCCCAAGGACAGGATCGTATGGCTACACCTTC. Translation: CASSGPRTGSYGYTF.

This chain joins TRBV6-4 and TRBJ2-5; 12 nucleotides agree with TRBD1. Germline CDR1 and CDR2: MRHNA and SNTAGT. V dropped 2 bases and J dropped 5; count of bases not matched to a gene: 3. This CDR3 contains 15 residues. In nucleotides, the CDR3 is TGTGCCAGCAGTGACGGGACAGGGGGCTTTGAGACCCAGTACTTC. It encodes CASSDGTGGFETQYF.